The entry that follows covers one T cell receptor beta chain sequence. V dropped 5 bases and J dropped 7; count of bases not matched to a gene: 11. Looked up from germline, CDR1 is SEHNR and CDR2 is FQNEAQ (reference sequence). CDR3 length: 15 residues. The source of the sample is a study of blood T cell repertoires in COVID-19. At the level of the study: Sources were T cells, B-cell-depleted T cells, or PBMCs; the material itself was cDNA or gDNA.

Original handling: Reference gene primer amplification gave nucleated cell count estimates. The assay was immunoSEQ multiplex PCR, and TCRdb's table has in-frame clones only and misses some. For V, J and clone size, that table is used; D and trimming come from the DNA. Among about 380,000 clones, approximately 87% were seen once, and the ten largest hold 1% to 1.5%. The chain combines TRBV7-9 with TRBJ1-2, with 9 nucleotides matching TRBD1. Material for sequencing was PBMCs or T cells enriched from blood (not recorded which). The receptor's source is a man aged 25 to 40 who had recovered from COVID-19. The CDR3 DNA reads as TGTGCCAGCAGCCCCCGTCGGACAGGGGCGGGTGGCTACACCTTC. This translates into CASSPRRTGAGGYTF.